This TCR beta chain was captured by sequencing in a study of blood T cell repertoires in COVID-19. Profiling relied on immunoSEQ multiplex PCR, and the TCRdb table lists in-frame clones only, not all of them. The sample consists of a few hundred thousand clones, approximately 85% of them appearing once. The sequencing input was PBMCs or T cells enriched from blood (not recorded which). The receptor was derived from a man younger than 40 who had recovered from COVID-19.

The CDR3 sequence: CASHRGSEGYGYTF. In DNA form, the CDR3 reads TGTGCCAGCCACAGGGGTTCGGAAGGGTATGGCTACACCTTC. The chain joins TRBV18 to TRBJ1-2, with 7 bases fitting TRBD1. The J segment lost 5 bases and the V segment lost 8 bases, leaving 11 bases of the junction unmatched. Germline CDR1 reads KGHSH; CDR2 reads LQKENI. The CDR3 length is 14 residues. Complete variable domain (other parts from reference TRBV18 and TRBJ1-2): NAGVMQNPRHLVRRRGQEARLRCSPMKGHSHVYWYRQLPEEGLKFMVYLQKENIIDESGMPKERFSAEFPKEGPSILRIQQVVRGDSAAYFCASHRGSEGYGYTFGSGTRLTVV.